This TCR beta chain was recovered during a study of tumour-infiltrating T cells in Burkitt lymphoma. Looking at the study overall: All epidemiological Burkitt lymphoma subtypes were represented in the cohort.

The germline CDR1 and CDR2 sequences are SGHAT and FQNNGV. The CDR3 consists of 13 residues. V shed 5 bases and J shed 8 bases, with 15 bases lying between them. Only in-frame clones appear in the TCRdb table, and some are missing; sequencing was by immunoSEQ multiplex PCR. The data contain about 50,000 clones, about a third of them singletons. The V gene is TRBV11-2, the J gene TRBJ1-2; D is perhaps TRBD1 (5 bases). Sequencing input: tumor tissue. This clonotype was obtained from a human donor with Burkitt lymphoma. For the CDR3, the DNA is TGTGCCAGCAGCCTAACAGGCCCGGGGGGCTACACCTTC. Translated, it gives CASSLTGPGGYTF.